Below are 22 T cell receptor beta chains sequenced from a single sample in a study of shared clonotypes between healthy human individuals. TCRdb's copy holds only in-frame clones and misses some; the assay was immunoSEQ multiplex PCR. Among 850,000 to 1,200,000 clones, roughly 80% were seen once, and the ten largest hold roughly 1.4%. Source material: memory CD4+ T cells sorted from blood. Noted subset: CD45RA-negative fraction. Every receptor here comes from a man younger than 30 in good health.

The chain has TRBV13 and TRBJ2-7; 13 bases fit TRBD2. The junction had 14 bases not matched to a gene; V was cut back by 4 bases and J by 5 bases. The CDR3 consists of 18 residues. CDR1 is PRHDT and CDR2 is FYEKMQ in the germline V gene (reference sequence). DNA for the CDR3: TGTGCCAGCAGCTGGTCCTCACAGCCCGGGACTAGCGGGAACGAGCAGTACTTC. Amino acids: CASSWSSQPGTSGNEQYF.

This clone appeared a few times. The chain is built from TRBV19 and TRBJ1-1, with a tentative D call TRBD1 (5 bases). The V end lost 7 bases, the J end lost 4 bases, and 16 bases lay between the germline ends. Germline CDR1 is LNHDA and CDR2 is SQIVND (reference sequence). This CDR3 is 14 amino acids long. The CDR3 is CASTSIGGSTEAFF. In nucleotides, the CDR3 is TGTGCCAGTACCTCGATCGGGGGAAGCACTGAAGCTTTCTTT.

The V and J genes are TRBV28 and TRBJ2-7, with no clear D. Looked up from germline, CDR1 is MDHEN and CDR2 is SYDVKM. The CDR3 sequence is 12 residues long. V lost 3 bases and J 4 bases, leaving 7 bases between the germline ends. CDR3 in amino acids: CASSLVRYEQYF. DNA of the CDR3: TGTGCCAGCAGTTTGGTCAGGTACGAGCAGTACTTC.

Concerning this clone itself: Other DNA sequences in the same sample also yield this CDR3. This chain connects TRBV19 to TRBJ2-2, with a possible D match to TRBD1 (5 bases). CDR3 size: 13 residues. Germline assignment: CDR1 LNHDA and CDR2 SQIVND (reference sequence). V lost 2 bases and J lost 5, with 6 bases in between. DNA for the CDR3: TGTGCCAGTAGTATAAGGGGTACCGGGGAGCTGTTTTTT. Translating gives CASSIRGTGELFF.

As DNA, the CDR3 is TGCGCCAGCAGCGAGGACAGTTCGAACACTGAAGCTTTCTTT. This codes for CASSEDSSNTEAFF. The V and J genes are TRBV5-1 and TRBJ1-1; possibly TRBD1 for D (6 bases). V was trimmed by 4 bases and J by 1 base, leaving 11 bases between them. Germline V gene sequence: CDR1 SGHRS, CDR2 YFSETQ. This CDR3 is 14 amino acids long. Based on the CDR3 plus reference TRBV5-1 and TRBJ1-1, the full variable domain is KAGVTQTPRYLIKTRGQQVTLSCSPISGHRSVSWYQQTPGQGLQFLFEYFSETQRNKGNFPGRFSGRQFSNSRSEMNVSTLELGDSALYLCASSEDSSNTEAFFGQGTRLTVV.

The V gene is TRBV9, the J gene TRBJ1-3; D is possibly TRBD1 (5 bases). This CDR3 is 16 amino acids long. In germline, CDR1 is SGDLS, CDR2 YYNGEE. Between the trimmed V and J ends, which lost 0 bases and 0 bases, there was a span of 10 bases. CDR3 in amino acids: CASSVAAGSSGNTIYF. For the CDR3, the DNA is TGTGCCAGCAGCGTAGCGGCAGGGAGCTCTGGAAACACCATATATTTT.

The chain uses TRBV6-6 and TRBJ2-1, with 7 bases matching TRBD2. V shed 11 bases, J shed 9 bases, and the junction held 13 bases outside the gene matches. This CDR3 is 13 amino acids long. CDR1 is MNHNY and CDR2 is SVGAGI in the germline V gene (reference sequence). The CDR3 sequence is CAGRTQGGSEQFF. The CDR3 DNA sequence: TGTGCCGGGCGGACTCAGGGAGGGAGTGAGCAGTTCTTC.

Comment on this clone: Other DNA variants within this sample encode the same CDR3. V usage is TRBV28 and J usage is TRBJ2-1; perhaps TRBD2 as D (5 bases). The CDR3 runs to 15 residues. From germline, CDR1 is MDHEN and CDR2 SYDVKM. The V end lost 6 bases, the J end lost 0 bases, and 12 bases lay between the germline ends. CDR3 sequence reads: CASSSGGGSYNEQFF. CDR3 coding DNA: TGTGCCAGCAGCTCCGGCGGAGGCTCCTACAATGAGCAGTTCTTC. Filled out from reference TRBV28 and TRBJ2-1, the complete variable domain reads DVKVTQSSRYLVKRTGEKVFLECVQDMDHENMFWYRQDPGLGLRLIYFSYDVKMKEKGDIPEGYSVSREKKERFSLILESASTNQTSMYLCASSSGGGSYNEQFFGPGTRLTVL.

Remarks on this clone: One base away lies a much larger clone, so this may be a sequencing read error. Within the sample, other DNA sequences also encode this same CDR3. The chain couples TRBV27 to TRBJ1-5; D is undetermined. The CDR3 covers 14 residues. The V end lost 2 bases, the J end lost 0 bases, and 5 bases lay between the germline ends. Germline loops: CDR1 MNHEY, CDR2 SMNVEV (reference sequence). This chain's CDR3 is CASSLQDSNQPQHF. CDR3 bases: TGTGCCAGCAGTTTACAAGATAGCAATCAGCCCCAGCATTTT.

This clone was counted a single time. Distinct nucleotide sequences in the sample also encode this CDR3. CDR3 nucleotide sequence: TGTGCCAGCAGTTTATTCGGGGGTCTCTCCTACGAGCAGTACTTC. Its translation is CASSLFGGLSYEQYF. The rearrangement links TRBV27 to TRBJ2-7; TRBD2 is a possible D gene (6 bases). The CDR3 spans 15 residues. Trimming shortened V by 1 base and J by 0 bases, and 10 bases separated the two germline ends. CDR1 and CDR2 (germline): MNHEY, SMNVEV (reference sequence).

V and J are TRBV18 and TRBJ2-1; 8 bases line up with TRBD2. After removal of 4 bases from V and 0 bases from J, the junction contained 5 bases not matched to a gene. Germline V CDR1 and CDR2: KGHSH, LQKENI. This CDR3 has 16 amino acids. CDR3 amino acids: CASSQRSGSSYNEQFF. DNA of the CDR3: TGTGCCAGCTCACAAAGAAGCGGGAGCTCCTACAATGAGCAGTTCTTC.

CDR3 sequence reads: CASSEERGGFEQYF. CDR3 DNA: TGTGCCAGCAGTGAGGAGCGGGGGGGTTTCGAGCAGTACTTC. V usage is TRBV6-1 and J usage is TRBJ2-7, with 10 nucleotides matching TRBD2. Trimming at V came to 3 bases and at J to 6 bases, leaving 5 bases not matched to a gene. Germline V gene sequence: CDR1 MNHNS, CDR2 SASEGT. This CDR3 region has 14 residues.

The V call is TRBV9, the J call TRBJ2-3; 11 bases match TRBD2. Germline loops: CDR1 SGDLS, CDR2 YYNGEE. Trimming removed 4 bases from V and 3 bases from J; junction bases left unmatched: 1. The CDR3 length is 14 residues. CDR3 region: CASSTSGRTDTQYF. CDR3 coding DNA: TGTGCCAGCAGCACTAGCGGGAGAACAGATACGCAGTATTTT.

The CDR3 sequence: CASSGTGKSYEQYF. CDR3 sequence (DNA): TGTGCCAGCTCCGGGACAGGGAAGTCCTACGAGCAGTACTTC. The V and J genes are TRBV28 and TRBJ2-7; TRBD1 aligns across 9 bases. The CDR3 consists of 14 residues. After removal of 8 bases from V and 1 base from J, the junction contained 6 bases not matched to a gene. The germline V gene encodes CDR1 MDHEN and CDR2 SYDVKM.

This clone came up once. This same CDR3 is encoded by further DNA sequences in the sample. The V gene is TRBV2, the J gene TRBJ2-7; no reliable D call. Germline V gives CDR1 SNHLY, CDR2 FYNNEI. Trimming left V 7 bases short and J 0 bases short, with 7 bases between. This CDR3 spans 12 amino acids. CDR3 protein: CASTRSSYEQYF. The CDR3 region has the DNA TGTGCCAGCACCAGAAGCTCCTACGAGCAGTACTTC.

V usage is TRBV7-6 and J usage is TRBJ1-5; the D gene is possibly TRBD1 (5 bases). V gave up 3 bases and J gave up 10 bases, with 10 bases separating them. The germline V gene has CDR1 SGHVS and CDR2 FNYEAQ. The CDR3 has 12 residues. CDR3 nucleotides: TGTGCCAGCAGCTTGCAGCAGGGTCCCCAGCATTTT. Translation: CASSLQQGPQHF.

This chain connects TRBV5-1 to TRBJ2-2; 9 nucleotides align to TRBD2. CDR1 SGHRS and CDR2 YFSETQ come from the germline V gene. V lost 3 bases to trimming and J lost 3 bases; unmatched junction nucleotides: 3. The length of the CDR3 is 15 residues. The CDR3 bases are TGCGCCAGCAGCTCTAGCGGGACCTACACCGGGGAGCTGTTTTTT. Translating gives CASSSSGTYTGELFF.

V usage is TRBV9 and J usage is TRBJ2-3; D not certain. Between the trimmed V and J ends, which lost 4 bases and 6 bases, there was a span of 12 bases. Germline-derived CDR1 and CDR2 are SGDLS and YYNGEE. The CDR3 has 13 amino acids. The CDR3 sequence is CASSPHSKDTQYF. In nucleotides, the CDR3 is TGTGCCAGCAGCCCCCATAGTAAGGATACGCAGTATTTT.

The chain carries TRBV11-2 and TRBJ1-3; D not resolved. The germline gives CDR1 SGHAT, CDR2 FQNNGV. Trimming shortened V by 5 bases and J by 4 bases, and 12 bases separated the two germline ends. The CDR3 is 14 amino acids. The CDR3 coding sequence is TGTGCCAGCAGCCCAACGCCGGTCGGAAACACCATATATTTT. This translates into CASSPTPVGNTIYF. Drawing the rest from reference TRBV11-2 and TRBJ1-3, the complete variable domain is EAGVAQSPRYKIIEKRQSVAFWCNPISGHATLYWYQQILGQGPKLLIQFQNNGVVDDSQLPKDRFSAERLKGVDSTLKIQPAKLEDSAVYLCASSPTPVGNTIYFGEGSWLTVV.

J is TRBJ1-5 and V is TRBV2, with TRBD1 matching over 9 bases. In germline, CDR1 is SNHLY, CDR2 FYNNEI. CDR3 length: 15 amino acids. V dropped 5 bases and J dropped 6; count of bases not matched to a gene: 8. CDR3 bases: TGTGCCAGCAGTTACGCCGGGACAGGGAGTCAGCCCCAGCATTTT. Residues: CASSYAGTGSQPQHF.

This chain connects TRBV10-3 to TRBJ1-2; a possible D gene is TRBD1 (5 bases). The V and J ends lost 7 bases and 7 bases respectively, with 19 bases between them. CDR3 length: 14 residues. Germline assignment: CDR1 ENHRY and CDR2 SYGVKD. This CDR3 reads CAITSGPQGRGYTF. CDR3 coding DNA: TGTGCCATCACCTCCGGTCCGCAGGGACGTGGCTACACCTTC.

The V call is TRBV11-2, the J call TRBJ2-7; 16 bases line up with TRBD2. Germline loops: CDR1 SGHAT, CDR2 FQNNGV. With 5 bases clipped from V and 4 bases from J, the junction kept 5 bases outside the gene matches. This CDR3 region has 16 residues. Here the CDR3 reads CASSQGTSGGAYEQYF. CDR3 nucleotides: TGTGCCAGCAGCCAGGGGACTAGCGGGGGGGCTTACGAGCAGTACTTC.